Each of the 22 T cell receptor beta chains below was sequenced from the same sample in a study of T cell changes during pregnancy in multiple sclerosis. The method was immunoSEQ multiplex PCR; TCRdb's version includes in-frame clones alone and lacks a portion of them. Seen here are tens of thousands of clones, 85% to 95% observed once, and the top ten hold less than 4%. Specimen: CD8+ T cells from peripheral blood mononuclear cells, collected in the third trimester of pregnancy. Source of these receptors: a female donor in good health, enrolled as a control in a pregnancy study.

The rearrangement joins TRBV27 to TRBJ1-5; the match to TRBD1 covers 11 bases. Trimming at V came to 4 bases and at J to 4 bases, leaving 3 bases not matched to a gene. The CDR3 has 15 residues. Germline V CDR1 and CDR2: MNHEY, SMNVEV (reference sequence). DNA of the CDR3: TGTGCCAGCAGTTGGACAGGGGGCGGTAATCAGCCCCAGCATTTT. Translation: CASSWTGGGNQPQHF.

The rearrangement uses TRBV30 and TRBJ2-7; D is undetermined. V was clipped by 1 base and J by 0 bases, with 10 bases between them. CDR1 is GTSNPN, CDR2 SVGIG, per germline (reference sequence). CDR3 length: 14 amino acids. CDR3 nucleotides: TGTGCCTGGAGTGATGGGCAGAGCTCCTACGAGCAGTACTTC. It codes for CAWSDGQSSYEQYF.

V gene TRBV30 combines with J gene TRBJ1-2; D gene unclear. Germline-derived CDR1 and CDR2 are GTSNPN and SVGIG (reference sequence). The CDR3 consists of 13 residues. V lost 4 bases, J lost 4 bases, and 13 bases lay in between. CDR3: CAWNDGSTYGYTF. The DNA of the CDR3 is TGTGCCTGGAATGACGGGAGTACCTATGGCTACACCTTC.

This sequence joins TRBV19 and TRBJ1-1, with 7 bases matching TRBD1. Germline V lookup: CDR1 LNHDA, CDR2 SQIVND (reference sequence). V was pared by 9 bases and J by 0 bases, with 13 bases of the junction left unmatched. The CDR3 contains 16 residues. The CDR3 DNA is TGTGCCAGCACTGAGACAGGGCTCGTTATGAACACTGAAGCTTTCTTT. Protein product: CASTETGLVMNTEAFF.

This chain uses TRBV7-3 with TRBJ1-2; perhaps TRBD1 as D (6 bases). The ends were cut back, 5 bases at V and 8 bases at J, with 18 bases in the middle. Germline CDR1 reads SGHTA; CDR2 reads FQGTGA. The CDR3 is made up of 14 amino acids. The CDR3 sequence: CASSRTGGAEGYTF. CDR3 sequence (DNA): TGTGCCAGCAGCCGAACCGGGGGGGCTGAGGGCTACACCTTC.

This clone has a single count. The chain combines TRBV7-8 with TRBJ1-2; D uncertain. V lost 2 bases to trimming and J lost 6 bases, with 10 bases between them. There are 13 residues in the CDR3. Germline V gives CDR1 SGHVS, CDR2 FQNEAQ. The CDR3 loop reads CASSLRGGNGYTF. The CDR3 DNA follows: TGTGCCAGCAGCTTACGCGGAGGGAATGGCTACACCTTC.

The chain couples TRBV4-1 to TRBJ2-7; 9 positions agree with TRBD1. V shed 1 base and J 4 bases; nucleotides not matched to a gene: 5. This CDR3 spans 15 amino acids. Germline loops: CDR1 MGHRA, CDR2 YSYEKL. The CDR3 region is CASSQVRTGVYEQYF. CDR3 DNA: TGCGCCAGCAGCCAAGTCAGGACAGGGGTATACGAGCAGTACTTC.

This clone was counted a single time. J is TRBJ2-7 and V is TRBV7-9; D might be TRBD1 (6 bases). The germline V and J ends were trimmed by 5 bases and 0 bases, with 17 bases remaining between them. This CDR3 contains 16 residues. CDR1 is SEHNR and CDR2 is FQNEAQ in the germline V gene (reference sequence). CDR3 in amino acids: CASSPQRGTSSYEQYF. The CDR3 DNA follows: TGTGCCAGCAGCCCACAAAGGGGGACATCCTCCTACGAGCAGTACTTC.

This rearrangement joins TRBV5-6 to TRBJ2-3; 10 bases align to TRBD2. J gave up 4 bases and V 3 bases, and 11 bases lay outside the gene matches. The CDR3 runs 17 residues. Germline V gene data show CDR1 as SGHDT and CDR2 as YYEEEE. The CDR3, as DNA: TGTGCCAGCAGCTCCGAGGGACTAGCGAATGGGGCAGATACGCAGTATTTT. The encoded protein is CASSSEGLANGADTQYF.

The table lists this clone with a count of one. This chain links TRBV19 with TRBJ1-5; the D gene is possibly TRBD1 (6 bases). Germline CDR1 is LNHDA and CDR2 is SQIVND (reference sequence). V lost 3 bases to trimming and J lost 1 base, with 10 bases between them. The CDR3 is 15 amino acids. CDR3 in amino acids: CASSIGGGSNQPQHF. In nucleotides, the CDR3 is TGTGCCAGTAGTATTGGGGGCGGAAGCAATCAGCCCCAGCATTTT.

The chain uses TRBV5-6 and TRBJ2-3, with D hard to call. Germline lookup yields CDR1 SGHDT and CDR2 YYEEEE. The CDR3 runs 14 residues. The V end lost 1 base, the J end lost 5 bases, and 11 bases lay between the germline ends. DNA for the CDR3: TGTGCCAGCAGCTTGAGAGAGCTGGTAGATACGCAGTATTTT. Protein sequence: CASSLRELVDTQYF.

V usage is TRBV25-1 and J usage is TRBJ1-1, with 8 nucleotides matching TRBD1. The V gene end was trimmed by 7 bases and the J gene end by 4 bases; junction bases not matched to a gene: 5. The CDR3 consists of 13 residues. Germline V gene sequence: CDR1 MGHDK, CDR2 SYGVNS. The CDR3 DNA reads as TGTGCCAGCACGCCAGGGGGCATCACTGAAGCTTTCTTT. Amino acid sequence: CASTPGGITEAFF.

The chain carries TRBV6-6 and TRBJ1-1; a possible D gene is TRBD1 (6 bases). V dropped 7 bases and J dropped 3 bases, with 18 bases sitting between them. Germline-derived CDR1 and CDR2 are MNHNY and SVGAGI (reference sequence). This CDR3 is built from 15 residues. The chain's CDR3 is CASTQAGGRDTEAFF. The CDR3 DNA follows: TGTGCCAGCACCCAAGCTGGGGGCCGGGACACTGAAGCTTTCTTT.

This rearrangement joins TRBV4-3 to TRBJ2-7, with 12 bases that match TRBD1. Germline V gene data show CDR1 as LGHNA and CDR2 as YSLEER. The CDR3 covers 16 residues. Trimming removed 1 base from V and 5 bases from J; junction bases left unmatched: 6. The CDR3 is CASSQVPGQGADEQYF. The CDR3 nucleotides read TGCGCCAGCAGCCAAGTTCCGGGACAGGGGGCAGACGAGCAGTACTTC.

This clone was seen once. This chain uses TRBV6-5 with TRBJ2-7, with D perhaps matching TRBD1 (5 bases). The V end was cut by 0 bases, the J end by 2 bases, with 11 bases between. Germline V gene sequence: CDR1 MNHEY, CDR2 SVGAGI. This CDR3 contains 15 residues. For the CDR3, the DNA is TGTGCCAGCAGTTACTCCATCAGGGCAACCTACGAGCAGTACTTC. Protein product: CASSYSIRATYEQYF.

The V call is TRBV6-6, the J call TRBJ2-1, with 8 bases lining up with TRBD2. This CDR3 region has 14 residues. CDR1 is MNHNY, CDR2 SVGAGI, per germline (reference sequence). With V trimmed by 7 bases and J by 4 bases, 6 bases remained unmatched. CDR3 in amino acids: CASTVGGGYNEQFF. DNA of the CDR3: TGTGCCAGCACTGTCGGGGGGGGGTACAATGAGCAGTTCTTC.

The chain recombines TRBV5-1 with TRBJ1-6, with a weak D call TRBD1 (5 bases). CDR3 length equals 16 residues. V was pared by 0 bases and J by 2 bases, with 9 bases between. Germline V lookup: CDR1 SGHRS, CDR2 YFSETQ. The CDR3 nucleotides are TGCGCCAGCAGCTTGGGTGGGGGGGCCTATAATTCACCCCTCCACTTT. Translating it yields CASSLGGGAYNSPLHF. Complete variable domain (other parts from reference TRBV5-1 and TRBJ1-6): KAGVTQTPRYLIKTRGQQVTLSCSPISGHRSVSWYQQTPGQGLQFLFEYFSETQRNKGNFPGRFSGRQFSNSRSEMNVSTLELGDSALYLCASSLGGGAYNSPLHFGNGTRLTVT.

V is TRBV7-6 and J is TRBJ2-4, with TRBD2 matching 7 bases. The CDR3 runs to 17 residues. Germline loops: CDR1 SGHVS, CDR2 FNYEAQ. V lost 3 bases to trimming and J lost 0 bases; unmatched junction nucleotides: 8. CDR3 in amino acids: CASSLSKAGVAKNIQYF. In nucleotides, the CDR3 is TGTGCCAGCAGCTTGTCAAAGGCGGGGGTAGCCAAAAACATTCAGTACTTC.

This clone was observed a single time. The rearrangement links TRBV29-1 to TRBJ2-1, with 7 bases matching TRBD1. The CDR3 contains 16 residues. Germline lookup yields CDR1 SQVTM and CDR2 ANQGSEA. The trim removed 0 bases at V and 2 bases at J, leaving 7 bases unmatched. CDR3 sequence reads: CSVEDPATGTYNEQFF. The CDR3 DNA reads as TGCAGCGTTGAAGATCCCGCGACAGGGACCTACAATGAGCAGTTCTTC.

The chain uses TRBV27 and TRBJ2-7; TRBD1 agrees at 7 bases. Germline V gives CDR1 MNHEY, CDR2 SMNVEV (reference sequence). V trimming: 2 bases; J trimming: 5 bases; junction bases outside the gene matches: 0. This CDR3 region has 12 residues. The CDR3 bases are TGTGCCAGCAGTTTAACAGGGGACGAGCAGTACTTC. Its translation: CASSLTGDEQYF.

The gene calls are TRBV27 and TRBJ1-2; a weak D match, TRBD1 (6 bases). V lost 7 bases and J lost 0, with 12 bases in between. The CDR3 runs to 14 residues. Germline values: CDR1 MNHEY, CDR2 SMNVEV (reference sequence). The CDR3 spells CASKEGGPNYGYTF. The CDR3 DNA is TGTGCCAGCAAGGAGGGGGGGCCTAACTATGGCTACACCTTC.

The J gene is TRBJ2-5, the V gene TRBV4-3; 8 nucleotides line up with TRBD1. The CDR3 covers 16 residues. J gave up 3 bases and V 0 bases, and 6 bases lay outside the gene matches. The germline gives CDR1 LGHNA, CDR2 YSLEER. The CDR3 protein is CASSQEAGGWEETQYF. The CDR3 DNA reads TGCGCCAGCAGCCAAGAAGCAGGGGGCTGGGAAGAGACCCAGTACTTC.